This note documents a single TCR beta chain sequence. The V gene lost 2 bases and the J gene lost 0 bases, with 10 bases spanning the gap. The CDR3 consists of 16 residues. Germline CDR1 reads MGHDK; CDR2 reads SYGVNS. This entry belongs to a study of T cell changes during pregnancy in multiple sclerosis. TCRdb keeps only in-frame clones here, not all; method: immunoSEQ multiplex PCR. Of 120,000 or so clones in the sample, approximately 94% were seen once. This chain uses TRBV25-1 with TRBJ2-2, with a tentative D call TRBD2 (5 bases). The clonotype was recovered from a female donor with multiple sclerosis, enrolled in a pregnancy study. The sample was peripheral blood, taken before pregnancy. This CDR3 is CASSEIHGANTGELFF. CDR3 in DNA: TGTGCCAGCAGTGAAATTCACGGGGCGAACACCGGGGAGCTGTTTTTT.